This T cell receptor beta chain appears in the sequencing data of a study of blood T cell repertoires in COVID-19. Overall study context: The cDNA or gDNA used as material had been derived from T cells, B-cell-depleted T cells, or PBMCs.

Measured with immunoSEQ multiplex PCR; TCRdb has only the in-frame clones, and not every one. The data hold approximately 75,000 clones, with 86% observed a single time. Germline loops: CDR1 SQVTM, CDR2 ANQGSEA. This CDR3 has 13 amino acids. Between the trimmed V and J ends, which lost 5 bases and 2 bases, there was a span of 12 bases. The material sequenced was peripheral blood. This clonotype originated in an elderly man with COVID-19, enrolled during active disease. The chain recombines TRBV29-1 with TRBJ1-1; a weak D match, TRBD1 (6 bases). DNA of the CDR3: TGCAGCGTTTACAGGGACGGTAACACTGAAGCTTTCTTT. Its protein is CSVYRDGNTEAFF. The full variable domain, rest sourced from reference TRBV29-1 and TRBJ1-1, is SAVISQKPSRDICQRGTSLTIQCQVDSQVTMMFWYRQQPGQSLTLIATANQGSEATYESGFVIDKFPISRPNLTFSTLTVSNMSPEDSSIYLCSVYRDGNTEAFFGQGTRLTVV.